The subject of this entry is one TCR beta chain. Sequencing used immunoSEQ multiplex PCR; TCRdb keeps in-frame clones, though not all of them. The top ten clones hold 1% to 1.5% of a sample with 150,000 to 250,000 clones, about three quarters of them seen once. Trimming shortened V by 1 base and J by 6 bases, and 4 bases separated the two germline ends. CDR1 is GTSNPN and CDR2 is SVGIG in the germline V gene (reference sequence). This CDR3 region has 11 residues. The data originate from a study of cytomegalovirus exposure and HLA in healthy donors. This chain joins TRBV30 and TRBJ1-3; D is unresolved. The sample was PBMCs. The sequence was obtained from a woman in her twenties or thirties in good health and CMV-seronegative. CDR3 nucleotide sequence: TGTGCCTGGAGTGCTTCAAACACCATATATTTT. It encodes CAWSASNTIYF.